The text below deals with one T cell receptor (beta chain). Its target is unknown. Unique molecular identifiers tagged the TCR beta cDNA libraries. TCRdb used MiXCR to reprocess the PCR reads, holding one entry per CDR3 protein. The sample contains approximately 660,000 distinct CDR3 sequences, approximately 59% of which appear only once. This sample was taken from a study of post-analysis software for immune sequencing data. Overall study results and limits: A handful of TRBV segments appeared more often in patients than in controls, and TRBV5-6, TRBV5-1 and TRBV20-1 were among these. Batch-mates among the samples co-clustered strongly by F measure.

Germline V gene data show CDR1 as MNHNS and CDR2 as SASEGT. V was clipped by 8 bases and J by 2 bases, with 20 bases between them. The CDR3 extends over 16 amino acids. Sequenced sample: blood. The genes are TRBV6-1 and TRBJ2-3, with D perhaps given as TRBD1 or TRBD2 (7 bases each). The sequence was obtained from a girl under 10 years old with multiple sclerosis. The CDR3 is CASGRDSLYSTDTQYF. The CDR3 region has the DNA TGTGCCAGCGGGAGGGACAGCCTCTACTCCACAGATACGCAGTATTTT.